This T cell receptor (beta chain) originates from a study of human T cells and chemical hapten exposure. Regarding the study as a whole: DPC sensitization did not alter TCRs above 1 in 1000 frequency.

The table lists this clonotype with many counts. Its antigen is as yet unknown. The germline CDR1 and CDR2 sequences are MNHEY and SVGAGI. The CDR3 extends over 14 amino acids. Trimming pared 5 bases from V and 6 bases from J, leaving 16 bases between. Each CDR3 protein is one row after TCRdb ran MiXCR on the RACE reads. The profile shows just under 350,000 distinct CDR3 sequences, about 7% of them singletons. Time point described: patch test 1, 2 weeks after DPC sensitization. Indicated treatment: therapeutic diphenylcyclopropenone sensitization with weekly scalp DPC. The sequenced sample was whole blood, obtained in connection with sensitization to the hapten diphenylcyclopropenone (DPC). This chain uses TRBV6-5 with TRBJ2-5; possible D gene TRBD2, 5 bases. This TCR was recovered from a woman in her late teens or twenties with alopecia areata. Some clones in this sample may be carry-over from other donors' samples. CDR3 loop: CASSGGLNGKTQYF. The CDR3 DNA sequence: TGTGCCAGCAGTGGCGGACTGAACGGAAAGACCCAGTACTTC.